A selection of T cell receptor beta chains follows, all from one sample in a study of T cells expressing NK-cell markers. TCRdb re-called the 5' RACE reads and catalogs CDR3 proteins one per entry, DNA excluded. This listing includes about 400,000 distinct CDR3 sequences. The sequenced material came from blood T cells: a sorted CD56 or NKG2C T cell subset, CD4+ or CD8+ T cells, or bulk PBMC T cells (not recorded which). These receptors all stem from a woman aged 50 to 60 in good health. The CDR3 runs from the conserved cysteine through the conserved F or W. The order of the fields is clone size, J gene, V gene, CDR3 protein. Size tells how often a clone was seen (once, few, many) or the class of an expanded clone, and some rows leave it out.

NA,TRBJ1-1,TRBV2,CARAVDTEAFF
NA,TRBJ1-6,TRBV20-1,CSARETVVNSPLHF
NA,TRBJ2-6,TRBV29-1,CSVALQEGFGANVLTF
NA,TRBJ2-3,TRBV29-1,CSVEESSTDTQYF
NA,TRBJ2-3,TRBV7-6,CASSLWQGLAGEGSTDTQYF
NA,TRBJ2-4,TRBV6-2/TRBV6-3,CASSLTGGWDIQYF
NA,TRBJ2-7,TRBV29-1,CSVVREDSREQYF
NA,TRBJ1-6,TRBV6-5,CASSYSNPGSSYNSPLHF
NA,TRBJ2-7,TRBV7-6,CASSLVLEGLGYEQYF
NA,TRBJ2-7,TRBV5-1,CASSLPSGKLGEQYF
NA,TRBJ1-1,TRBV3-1,CASSLQVLSTEAFF
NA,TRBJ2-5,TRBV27,CASSFSAGGETQYF
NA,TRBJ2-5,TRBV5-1,CASSWVFRETQYF
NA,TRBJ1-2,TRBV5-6,CASSWETGTEPRLPYGYTF
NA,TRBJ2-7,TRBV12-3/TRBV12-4,CASSLWGLADYEQYF
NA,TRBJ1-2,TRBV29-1,CSATVGGPYGYTF
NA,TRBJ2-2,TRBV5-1,CASSLLDSRTGELFF
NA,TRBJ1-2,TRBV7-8,CASSSAGSSRDGYTF
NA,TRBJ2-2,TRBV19,CASTGPYTGELFF
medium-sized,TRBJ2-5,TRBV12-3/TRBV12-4,CASSLRETQYF
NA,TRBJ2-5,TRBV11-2,CASSLAGGPARTQYF
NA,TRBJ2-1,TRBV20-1,CSAYAEENYNEQFF
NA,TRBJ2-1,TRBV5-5,CASSLREDRNEQFF
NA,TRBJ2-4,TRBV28,CASRPTGELAKNIQYF
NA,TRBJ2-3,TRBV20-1,CSARESAVDTQYF
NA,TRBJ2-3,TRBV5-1,CASSRGTGDSSTDTQYF